A single sample is the source of the 2 T cell receptor beta chains below, sequenced in a study. TCRdb re-analysed the 5' RACE reads in MiXCR, keeping a single row per CDR3 protein. Counted here are some 62,000 distinct CDR3 sequences, approximately 23% occurring once; the ten biggest clones make up under 3.5%. Sequenced: memory CD4+ T cells sorted from a lymph node. As for subset: memory CD4+ T cells, CD4+CD45RO+CD25-. The receptors stem from a female donor with breast cancer.

The rearrangement links TRBV20-1 to TRBJ1-1; 8 bases map to TRBD1. The V gene end was trimmed by 0 bases and the J gene end by 3 bases; junction bases not matched to a gene: 3. CDR1 DFQATT and CDR2 SNEGSKA come from the germline V gene (reference sequence). This CDR3 region has 14 residues. The DNA for the CDR3 is TGCAGTGCTAGAGAATCAGGGGGCTACACTGAAGCTTTCTTT. Its translation is CSARESGGYTEAFF.

This chain connects TRBV20-1 to TRBJ2-3, with a possible D match to TRBD2 (7 bases). Germline V gene sequence: CDR1 DFQATT, CDR2 SNEGSKA (reference sequence). The CDR3 runs 13 residues. This chain's CDR3 is CTAPGEGEDTQYF. The CDR3 coding sequence is TGCACCGCACCAGGGGAGGGTGAAGATACGCAGTATTTT.